These T cell receptor beta chains were read from a single sample in a study of blood T cell repertoires in COVID-19. This table comes from immunoSEQ multiplex PCR, and its TCRdb copy is limited to in-frame clones, with some not included. Here the sample spans more than 65,000 clones, 80% to 90% being singletons. Source material: peripheral blood. Receptors originate from a man aged 45 to 65 with acute or convalescent COVID-19. Both conserved end residues are part of each CDR3. D genes are given only for firm matches. Clone size is stated in some rows and not others, as once, few, many or a class when expanded.

J gene: TRBJ1-6
V gene: TRBV27
clone size: -
D gene: TRBD1
CDR3 protein: CASSIPRGHLHF
CDR3 DNA: TGTGCCAGCAGTATACCGAGGGGGCACCTCCACTTT

J gene: TRBJ1-1
V gene: TRBV5-1
clone size: -
D gene: -
CDR3 protein: CASSDSRGKDTEAFF
CDR3 DNA: TGCGCCAGCAGCGATTCCAGGGGCAAGGACACTGAAGCTTTCTTT

J gene: TRBJ2-2
V gene: TRBV2
clone size: -
D gene: -
CDR3 protein: CASSEITNTGELFF
CDR3 DNA: TGTGCCAGCAGTGAAATTACGAACACCGGGGAGCTGTTTTTT

J gene: TRBJ2-7
V gene: TRBV5-1
clone size: -
D gene: -
CDR3 protein: CASSVDSSIYEQYF
CDR3 DNA: TGCGCCAGCAGCGTTGACTCGTCCATCTACGAGCAGTACTTC

J gene: TRBJ2-5
V gene: TRBV12-3/TRBV12-4
clone size: -
D gene: -
CDR3 protein: CASSNQGRETQYF
CDR3 DNA: TGTGCCAGCAGTAACCAGGGAAGGGAGACCCAGTACTTC

J gene: TRBJ2-5
V gene: TRBV19
clone size: -
D gene: TRBD2
CDR3 protein: CASKNERGGLSETQYF
CDR3 DNA: TGTGCCAGTAAAAACGAGCGGGGGGGGCTGTCGGAGACCCAGTACTTC

J gene: TRBJ1-2
V gene: TRBV9
clone size: -
D gene: TRBD1
CDR3 protein: CASSPLIGTGGRNGYTF
CDR3 DNA: TGTGCCAGCAGCCCGCTCATAGGGACAGGGGGGAGGAATGGCTACACCTTC

J gene: TRBJ2-5
V gene: TRBV18
clone size: -
D gene: TRBD2
CDR3 protein: CASSNHRSGGAERETQYF
CDR3 DNA: TGTGCCAGCTCGAACCACCGCAGCGGGGGGGCCGAAAGGGAGACCCAGTACTTC

J gene: TRBJ1-2
V gene: TRBV3-1/TRBV3-2
clone size: -
D gene: -
CDR3 protein: CASSQEGLGYGYTF
CDR3 DNA: TGTGCCAGCAGCCAAGAGGGGCTCGGGTATGGCTACACCTTC

J gene: TRBJ1-5
V gene: TRBV7-2
clone size: -
D gene: -
CDR3 protein: CASSETGVSNQPQHF
CDR3 DNA: TGTGCCAGCAGCGAAACAGGAGTTAGCAATCAGCCCCAGCATTTT

J gene: TRBJ1-1
V gene: TRBV29-1
clone size: -
D gene: TRBD1
CDR3 protein: CSVIGTGNTEAFF
CDR3 DNA: TGCAGCGTTATCGGGACAGGGAACACTGAAGCTTTCTTT

J gene: TRBJ1-4
V gene: TRBV11-1
clone size: -
D gene: TRBD1
CDR3 protein: CASSFMGQGREKLFF
CDR3 DNA: TGTGCCAGCAGCTTCATGGGACAGGGACGAGAAAAACTGTTTTTT

J gene: TRBJ2-7
V gene: TRBV30
clone size: -
D gene: -
CDR3 protein: CAWSGATRYEQYF
CDR3 DNA: TGTGCCTGGAGCGGAGCGACTCGCTACGAGCAGTACTTC

J gene: TRBJ1-3
V gene: TRBV5-6
clone size: -
D gene: -
CDR3 protein: CASSLAQEISSGNTIYF
CDR3 DNA: TGTGCCAGCAGCTTAGCCCAGGAAATTTCCTCTGGAAACACCATATATTTT

J gene: TRBJ2-1
V gene: TRBV27
clone size: -
D gene: -
CDR3 protein: CASSSYSGDTIVHEQFF
CDR3 DNA: TGTGCCAGCAGTTCATACTCAGGGGACACGATCGTCCATGAGCAGTTCTTC

J gene: TRBJ1-1
V gene: TRBV5-1
clone size: -
D gene: TRBD1
CDR3 protein: CASSRQGNTEAFF
CDR3 DNA: TGCGCCAGCAGCCGACAGGGTAACACTGAAGCTTTCTTT

J gene: TRBJ1-2
V gene: TRBV7-9
clone size: -
D gene: -
CDR3 protein: CASSLAEQGVYGYTF
CDR3 DNA: TGTGCCAGCAGCTTAGCCGAACAGGGAGTTTATGGCTACACCTTC

J gene: TRBJ1-2
V gene: TRBV3-1/TRBV3-2
clone size: few
D gene: TRBD1
CDR3 protein: CASSPPGQGVLDGYTF
CDR3 DNA: TGTGCCAGCAGCCCTCCGGGACAGGGGGTTTTGGATGGCTACACCTTC

J gene: TRBJ1-6
V gene: TRBV28
clone size: -
D gene: TRBD1
CDR3 protein: CASRWGQRNSPLHF
CDR3 DNA: TGTGCCAGCAGGTGGGGACAGCGAAATTCACCCCTCCACTTT

J gene: TRBJ1-1
V gene: TRBV6-1
clone size: -
D gene: TRBD1
CDR3 protein: CASSEDPGGLGFTEAFF
CDR3 DNA: TGTGCCAGCAGTGAGGACCCAGGGGGGCTAGGTTTCACTGAAGCTTTCTTT

J gene: TRBJ2-3
V gene: TRBV24-1
clone size: -
D gene: -
CDR3 protein: CATSDLLTDTQYF
CDR3 DNA: TGTGCCACCAGTGATTTGCTCACAGATACGCAGTATTTT

J gene: TRBJ1-1
V gene: TRBV14
clone size: -
D gene: -
CDR3 protein: CASSGQAMNTEAFF
CDR3 DNA: TGTGCCAGCAGCGGACAAGCCATGAACACTGAAGCTTTCTTT

J gene: TRBJ1-5
V gene: TRBV6-1
clone size: -
D gene: -
CDR3 protein: CASSDLGGNQPQHF
CDR3 DNA: TGTGCCAGCAGTGACCTCGGAGGGAATCAGCCCCAGCATTTT

J gene: TRBJ2-2
V gene: TRBV5-4
clone size: -
D gene: TRBD2
CDR3 protein: CASSNPGDYNTGELFF
CDR3 DNA: TGTGCCAGCAGTAATCCTGGGGACTATAACACCGGGGAGCTGTTTTTT

J gene: TRBJ1-5
V gene: TRBV18
clone size: -
D gene: TRBD1
CDR3 protein: CASSPTGGSLDQPQHF
CDR3 DNA: TGTGCCAGCTCACCCACAGGGGGCAGCTTGGATCAGCCCCAGCATTTT

J gene: TRBJ2-7
V gene: TRBV28
clone size: -
D gene: TRBD1
CDR3 protein: CASSPSRGLAYEQYF
CDR3 DNA: TGTGCCAGCAGTCCCTCCAGGGGGTTGGCGTATGAGCAGTACTTC

J gene: TRBJ2-3
V gene: TRBV5-5
clone size: -
D gene: TRBD1
CDR3 protein: CASSLGGTGVSDTQYF
CDR3 DNA: TGTGCCAGCAGCCTGGGGGGGACAGGGGTTTCGGATACGCAGTATTTT

J gene: TRBJ1-1
V gene: TRBV11-3
clone size: -
D gene: -
CDR3 protein: CASSRQENTEAFF
CDR3 DNA: TGTGCCAGCAGCCGACAGGAGAACACTGAAGCTTTCTTT

J gene: TRBJ2-1
V gene: TRBV29-1
clone size: once
D gene: TRBD1
CDR3 protein: CSVEGSGQGAYNEQFF
CDR3 DNA: TGCAGCGTTGAAGGAAGTGGGCAGGGGGCCTACAATGAGCAGTTCTTC

J gene: TRBJ2-3
V gene: TRBV5-6
clone size: -
D gene: -
CDR3 protein: CASSLVAGTDTQYF
CDR3 DNA: TGTGCCAGCAGCTTGGTTGCGGGCACAGATACGCAGTATTTT

J gene: TRBJ1-2
V gene: TRBV5-6
clone size: -
D gene: TRBD1
CDR3 protein: CASSGDRGQGYTF
CDR3 DNA: TGTGCCAGCAGCGGAGATAGGGGGCAAGGCTACACCTTC

J gene: TRBJ2-2
V gene: TRBV10-3
clone size: -
D gene: -
CDR3 protein: CAISGIGQQTGELFF
CDR3 DNA: TGTGCCATCAGTGGAATAGGACAGCAAACCGGGGAGCTGTTTTTT

J gene: TRBJ1-2
V gene: TRBV6-2/TRBV6-3
clone size: -
D gene: -
CDR3 protein: CASSDGDYGYTF
CDR3 DNA: TGTGCCAGCAGTGACGGAGACTATGGCTACACCTTC

J gene: TRBJ2-5
V gene: TRBV7-2
clone size: -
D gene: TRBD2
CDR3 protein: CASSLWTREETQYF
CDR3 DNA: TGTGCCAGCAGCTTATGGACTAGGGAAGAGACCCAGTACTTC

J gene: TRBJ1-2
V gene: TRBV14
clone size: -
D gene: -
CDR3 protein: CASSRGTNYGYTF
CDR3 DNA: TGTGCCAGCAGCCGCGGGACTAACTATGGCTACACCTTC

J gene: TRBJ1-1
V gene: TRBV5-4
clone size: once
D gene: -
CDR3 protein: CASRSVRNNTEAFF
CDR3 DNA: TGTGCCAGCAGATCAGTCAGAAACAACACTGAAGCTTTCTTT

J gene: TRBJ1-4
V gene: TRBV30
clone size: -
D gene: -
CDR3 protein: CAWMGVNEKLFF
CDR3 DNA: TGTGCCTGGATGGGCGTTAATGAAAAACTGTTTTTT

J gene: TRBJ1-5
V gene: TRBV5-8
clone size: -
D gene: TRBD1
CDR3 protein: CASSLPWAGQGGNQPQHF
CDR3 DNA: TGTGCCAGCAGCCTACCCTGGGCGGGACAGGGGGGCAATCAGCCCCAGCATTTT

J gene: TRBJ2-7
V gene: TRBV2
clone size: -
D gene: TRBD1
CDR3 protein: CAWDVPGQGAYEQYF
CDR3 DNA: TGTGCCTGGGATGTTCCGGGACAGGGGGCCTACGAGCAGTACTTC

J gene: TRBJ1-2
V gene: TRBV6-1
clone size: -
D gene: TRBD1
CDR3 protein: CASSDVPDRAWGYTF
CDR3 DNA: TGTGCCAGCAGTGATGTTCCGGACAGGGCGTGGGGCTACACCTTC

J gene: TRBJ1-5
V gene: TRBV5-3
clone size: once
D gene: -
CDR3 protein: CARSLFGQTYSNQPQHF
CDR3 DNA: TGTGCCAGAAGCTTGTTCGGACAGACTTATAGCAATCAGCCCCAGCATTTT

J gene: TRBJ2-3
V gene: TRBV5-1
clone size: few
D gene: -
CDR3 protein: CASSLVGGGYTDTQYF
CDR3 DNA: TGCGCCAGCAGCTTGGTGGGCGGGGGCTACACAGATACGCAGTATTTT

J gene: TRBJ2-3
V gene: TRBV5-6
clone size: -
D gene: TRBD2
CDR3 protein: CASNPLAGGHPDTQYF
CDR3 DNA: TGTGCCAGCAACCCCTTAGCGGGGGGGCATCCAGATACGCAGTATTTT